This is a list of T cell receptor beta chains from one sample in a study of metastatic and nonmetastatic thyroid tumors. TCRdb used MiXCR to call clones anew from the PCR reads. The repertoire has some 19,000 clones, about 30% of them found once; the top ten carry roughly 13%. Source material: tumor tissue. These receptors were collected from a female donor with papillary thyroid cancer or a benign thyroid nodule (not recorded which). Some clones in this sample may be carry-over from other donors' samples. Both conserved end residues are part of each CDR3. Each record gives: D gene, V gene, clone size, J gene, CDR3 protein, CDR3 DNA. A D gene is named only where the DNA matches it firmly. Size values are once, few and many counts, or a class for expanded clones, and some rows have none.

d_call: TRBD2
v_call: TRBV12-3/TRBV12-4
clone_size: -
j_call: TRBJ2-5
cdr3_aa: CASSFSGRRETQYF
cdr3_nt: TGTGCCAGCAGTTTTAGCGGGAGACGAGAGACCCAGTACTTC

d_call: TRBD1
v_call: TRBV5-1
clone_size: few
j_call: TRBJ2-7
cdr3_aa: CASSLPGTGGWSYEQYF
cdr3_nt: TGCGCCAGCAGCCTCCCCGGGACAGGGGGCTGGTCCTACGAGCAGTACTTC

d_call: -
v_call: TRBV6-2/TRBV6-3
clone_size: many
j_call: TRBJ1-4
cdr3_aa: CASSYSTDPEKLFF
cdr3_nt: TGTGCCAGCAGTTACTCGACTGATCCTGAAAAACTGTTTTTT

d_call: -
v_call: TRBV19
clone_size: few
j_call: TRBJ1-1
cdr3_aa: CASSMTGGTEAFF
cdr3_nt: TGTGCCAGTAGTATGACCGGGGGCACTGAAGCTTTCTTT

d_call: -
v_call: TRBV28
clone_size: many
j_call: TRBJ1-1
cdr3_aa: CASRAGINTEAFF
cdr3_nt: TGTGCCAGCAGAGCAGGAATCAACACTGAAGCTTTCTTT

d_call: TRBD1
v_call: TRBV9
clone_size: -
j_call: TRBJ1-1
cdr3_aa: CASSVADRVHHGTEAFF
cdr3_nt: TGTGCCAGCAGCGTAGCCGACAGGGTTCATCATGGCACTGAAGCTTTCTTT

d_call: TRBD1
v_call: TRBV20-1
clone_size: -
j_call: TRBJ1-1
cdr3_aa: CSARPGQGHTEAFF
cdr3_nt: TGCAGTGCTAGGCCTGGACAGGGTCACACTGAAGCTTTCTTT

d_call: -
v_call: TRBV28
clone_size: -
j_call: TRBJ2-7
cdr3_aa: CASLGSPYEQYF
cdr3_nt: TGTGCCAGCTTAGGGTCCCCCTACGAGCAGTACTTC

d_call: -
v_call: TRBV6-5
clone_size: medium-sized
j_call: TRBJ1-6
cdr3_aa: CASSYSEGAVNSPLHF
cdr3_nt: TGTGCCAGCAGTTACTCGGAGGGCGCGGTTAATTCACCCCTCCACTTT

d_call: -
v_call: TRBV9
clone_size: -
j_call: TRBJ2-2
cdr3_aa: CASSVWGRNTGELFF
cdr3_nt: TGTGCCAGCAGCGTTTGGGGGAGGAACACCGGGGAGCTGTTTTTT

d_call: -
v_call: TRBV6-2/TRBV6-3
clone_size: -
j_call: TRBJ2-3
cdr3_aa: CASSYSKMNTDTQYF
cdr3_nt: TGTGCCAGCAGTTACTCGAAAATGAACACAGATACGCAGTATTTT

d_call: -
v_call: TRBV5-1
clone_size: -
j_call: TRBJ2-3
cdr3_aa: CASTPTGVPDTQYF
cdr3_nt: TGCGCCAGCACCCCCACGGGCGTCCCAGATACGCAGTATTTT

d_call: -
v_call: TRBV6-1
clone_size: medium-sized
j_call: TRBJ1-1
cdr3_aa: CASSFLHGTEAFF
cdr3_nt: TGTGCCAGCAGCTTCCTTCACGGGACTGAAGCTTTCTTT

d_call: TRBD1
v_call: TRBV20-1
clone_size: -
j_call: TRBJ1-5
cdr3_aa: CSARTGAGNQPQHF
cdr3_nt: TGCAGTGCTAGGACAGGGGCGGGGAACCAGCCCCAGCATTTT

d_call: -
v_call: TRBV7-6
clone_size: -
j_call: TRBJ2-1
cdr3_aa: CASSLGIDFYNEQFF
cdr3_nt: TGTGCCAGCAGCTTAGGAATCGATTTTTACAATGAGCAGTTCTTC

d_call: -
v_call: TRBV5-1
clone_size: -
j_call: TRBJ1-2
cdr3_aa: CASSESDGANYGYTF
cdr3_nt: TGCGCCAGCAGCGAAAGCGACGGAGCTAACTATGGCTACACCTTC

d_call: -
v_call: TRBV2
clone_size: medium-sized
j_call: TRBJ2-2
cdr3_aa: CASSEAGYRNTGELFF
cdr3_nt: TGTGCCAGCAGTGAAGCCGGCTACCGGAACACCGGGGAGCTGTTTTTT

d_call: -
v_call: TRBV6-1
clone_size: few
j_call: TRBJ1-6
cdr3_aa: CATASGQNNSPLHF
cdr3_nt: TGTGCCACCGCTTCGGGGCAAAATAATTCACCCCTCCACTTT

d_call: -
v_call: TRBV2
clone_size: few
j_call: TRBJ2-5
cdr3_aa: CASSEGQGVETQYF
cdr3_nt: TGTGCCAGCAGTGAGGGGCAGGGAGTAGAGACCCAGTACTTC

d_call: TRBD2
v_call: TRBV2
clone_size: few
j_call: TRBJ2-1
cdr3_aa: CASNEDGGALYEQFF
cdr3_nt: TGTGCCAGCAATGAGGACGGGGGGGCGCTCTATGAGCAGTTCTTC

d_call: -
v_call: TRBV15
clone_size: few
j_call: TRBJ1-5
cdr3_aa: CATSRERGQPQHF
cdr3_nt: TGTGCCACCAGCAGAGAAAGGGGGCAGCCCCAGCATTTT

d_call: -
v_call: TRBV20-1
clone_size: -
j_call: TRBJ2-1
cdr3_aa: CSAQRMEASANEQFF
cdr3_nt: TGCAGTGCCCAAAGGATGGAGGCGTCCGCCAATGAGCAGTTCTTC

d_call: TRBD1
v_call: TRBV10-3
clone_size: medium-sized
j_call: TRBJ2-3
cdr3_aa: CAIRTGADTQYF
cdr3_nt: TGTGCCATCAGGACAGGGGCAGATACGCAGTATTTT

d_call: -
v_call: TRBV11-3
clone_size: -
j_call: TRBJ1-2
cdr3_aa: CASSLDGLNYGYTF
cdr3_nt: TGTGCCAGCAGCTTGGACGGTCTGAACTATGGCTACACCTTC

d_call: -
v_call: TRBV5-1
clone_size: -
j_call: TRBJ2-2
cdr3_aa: CASSPSGWLNTGELFF
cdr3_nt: TGCGCCAGCAGCCCCAGTGGGTGGCTAAACACCGGGGAGCTGTTTTTT

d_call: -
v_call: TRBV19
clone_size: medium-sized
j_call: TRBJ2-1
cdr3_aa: CASGLQGSKQFF
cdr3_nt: TGTGCCAGTGGGCTGCAGGGTAGTAAGCAGTTCTTC

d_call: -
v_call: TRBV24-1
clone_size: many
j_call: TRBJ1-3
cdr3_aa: CATSDPLTELSGNTIYF
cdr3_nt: TGTGCCACCAGTGATCCCCTGACTGAGCTCTCTGGAAACACCATATATTTT

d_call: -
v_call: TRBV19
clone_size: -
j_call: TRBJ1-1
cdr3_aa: CASSMARRTEAFF
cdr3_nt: TGTGCCAGTAGTATGGCTCGAAGGACTGAAGCTTTCTTT

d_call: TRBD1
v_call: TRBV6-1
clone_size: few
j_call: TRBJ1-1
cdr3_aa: CASNDRVDTEAFF
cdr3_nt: TGTGCCAGCAACGACAGGGTTGACACTGAAGCTTTCTTT

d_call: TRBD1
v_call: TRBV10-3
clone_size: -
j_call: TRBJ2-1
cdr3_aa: CAISETGQGEFF
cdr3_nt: TGTGCCATCAGTGAAACGGGACAGGGGGAGTTCTTC

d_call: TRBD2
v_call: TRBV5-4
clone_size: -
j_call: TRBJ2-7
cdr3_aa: CASSLDGLAGPYEQYF
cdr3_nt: TGCGCCAGCAGCTTGGATGGACTAGCGGGGCCCTACGAGCAGTACTTC

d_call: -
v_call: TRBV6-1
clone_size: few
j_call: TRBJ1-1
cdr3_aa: CASSEAQGRQAFF
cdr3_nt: TGTGCCAGCAGTGAAGCGCAGGGGCGACAAGCTTTCTTT

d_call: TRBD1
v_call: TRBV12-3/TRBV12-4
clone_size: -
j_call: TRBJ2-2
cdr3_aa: CASSRSGGFVELFF
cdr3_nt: TGTGCCAGCAGTAGATCAGGGGGCTTCGTGGAGCTGTTTTTT

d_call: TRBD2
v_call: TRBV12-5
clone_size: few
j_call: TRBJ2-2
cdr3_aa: CASGLTTSGSFTGELFF
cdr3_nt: TGTGCTAGTGGTTTGACGACAAGCGGGAGTTTCACCGGGGAGCTGTTTTTT

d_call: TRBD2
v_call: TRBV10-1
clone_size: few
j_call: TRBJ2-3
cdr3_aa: CASSKRDGTDTQYF
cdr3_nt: TGCGCCAGCAGTAAGCGGGACGGGACAGATACGCAGTATTTT

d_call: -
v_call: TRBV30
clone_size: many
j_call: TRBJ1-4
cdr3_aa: CAWGKGLTNEKLFF
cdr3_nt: TGTGCCTGGGGGAAGGGTCTAACTAATGAAAAACTGTTTTTT

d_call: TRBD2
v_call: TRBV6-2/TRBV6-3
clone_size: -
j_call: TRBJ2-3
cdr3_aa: CASMLLAGGQDTQYF
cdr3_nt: TGTGCCAGCATGTTGCTAGCGGGAGGGCAAGATACGCAGTATTTT

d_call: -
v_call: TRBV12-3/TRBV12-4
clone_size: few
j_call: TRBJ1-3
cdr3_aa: CASSLVVGNTIYF
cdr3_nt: TGTGCCAGCAGTTTAGTAGTTGGAAACACCATATATTTT

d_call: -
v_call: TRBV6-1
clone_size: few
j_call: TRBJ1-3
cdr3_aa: CASTLTGGNTIYF
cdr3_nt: TGTGCCAGCACCTTGACAGGTGGAAACACCATATATTTT

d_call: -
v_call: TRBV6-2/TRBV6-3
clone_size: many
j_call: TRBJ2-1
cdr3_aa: CASSYSPRPLGVSARFNEQFF
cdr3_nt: TGTGCCAGCAGTTACTCTCCCCGCCCTCTTGGTGTAAGCGCCCGTTTCAATGAGCAGTTCTTC

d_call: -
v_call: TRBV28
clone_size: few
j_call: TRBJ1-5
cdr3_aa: CASNTGTAIQPQHF
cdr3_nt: TGTGCCAGCAATACCGGGACCGCCATTCAGCCCCAGCATTTT

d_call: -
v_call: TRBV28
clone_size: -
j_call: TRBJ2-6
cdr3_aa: CASSSGDTAGANVLTF
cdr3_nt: TGTGCCAGCAGTTCAGGGGACACAGCTGGGGCCAACGTCCTGACTTTC

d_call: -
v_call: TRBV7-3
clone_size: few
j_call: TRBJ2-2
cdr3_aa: CASSGNTGELFF
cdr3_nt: TGTGCCAGCAGCGGGAACACCGGGGAGCTGTTTTTT

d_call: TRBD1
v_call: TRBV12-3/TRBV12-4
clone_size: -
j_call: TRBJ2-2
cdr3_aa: CASSFRTGDTGELFF
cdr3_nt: TGTGCCAGCAGTTTCCGGACAGGGGATACCGGGGAGCTGTTTTTT

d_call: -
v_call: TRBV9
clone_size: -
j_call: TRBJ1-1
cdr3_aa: CASSVVSWIGGGAFF
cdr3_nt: TGTGCCAGCAGCGTAGTTTCCTGGATCGGAGGAGGAGCTTTCTTT

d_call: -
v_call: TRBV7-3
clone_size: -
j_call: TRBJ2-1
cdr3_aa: CASSPQGRYNEQFF
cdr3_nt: TGTGCCAGCAGCCCCCAGGGGCGTTACAATGAGCAGTTCTTC